The next 3 T cell receptor beta chains were all read from a single sample in a study of graft-versus-host responses after intestinal transplantation. This table comes from immunoSEQ multiplex PCR, and its TCRdb copy is limited to in-frame clones, with some not included. The sample has 89,000 or so clones, roughly 80% seen once. No antigen has been assigned to these receptors. The specimen comprised unstimulated CD4+ T cells sorted from spleen or lymph node cells, sampled before intestinal transplant. The receptors were gathered from a human donor who received an intestinal transplant.

The chain has TRBV7-3 and TRBJ2-3, with D possibly being TRBD1 (6 bases). The germline V and J ends were trimmed by 5 bases and 6 bases, with 12 bases remaining between them. Germline CDR1 SGHTA, CDR2 FQGTGA. The CDR3 has 13 amino acids. CDR3 coding DNA: TGTGCCAGCAGCCAAAACAGGGCTGATACGCAGTATTTT. This codes for CASSQNRADTQYF.

This rearrangement joins TRBV18 to TRBJ2-6; D remains unclear. CDR3 length: 18 amino acids. The germline CDR1 and CDR2 sequences are KGHSH and LQKENI. V lost 3 bases and J lost 5, with 20 bases in between. In DNA form, the CDR3 reads TGTGCCAGCTCACCTTCCGCAGCTTCATCGGGTTGGGCCAACGTCCTGACTTTC. It specifies CASSPSAASSGWANVLTF.

The genes are TRBV19 and TRBJ2-5; 9 bases match TRBD2. The germline gives CDR1 LNHDA, CDR2 SQIVND (reference sequence). CDR3 length: 15 residues. V lost 3 bases to trimming and J lost 4 bases; unmatched junction nucleotides: 6. CDR3 bases: TGTGCCAGTAGTATCCGCGGGAGGGTGGCAGAGACCCAGTACTTC. Its protein product is CASSIRGRVAETQYF.